This T cell receptor (beta chain) originates from a study of identical twins. Overall study findings and caveats: There was an excess of low generation probability in the out-of-frame alpha sequences that twins shared. Within beta out-of-frame sequences, the excess sharing observed between twins was weaker. High-abundance cord blood beta clonotypes had fewer insertions; memory repertoires showed none.

Germline V gives CDR1 DFQATT, CDR2 SNEGSKA (reference sequence). This CDR3 is 15 amino acids long. The V end lost 4 bases, the J end lost 2 bases, and 16 bases lay between the germline ends. There are many counts of this clonotype. Its antigen is not identified. Template switching added a universal primer site; cDNA carried unique molecular identifiers. TCRdb itself ran the 5' RACE reads through MiXCR, one entry per CDR3 protein. The profile shows hundreds of thousands of distinct CDR3 sequences, around a tenth of them singletons. The J gene is TRBJ2-3, the V gene TRBV20-1; possibly TRBD2 for D (6 bases). Sequenced: memory (CD45RO+) T cells sorted from blood. The receptor was derived from a young woman in good health. CDR3 sequence: CSAIRDSAATDTQYF. The DNA for the CDR3 is TGCAGTGCTATCCGGGACTCAGCCGCCACAGATACGCAGTATTTT.